The clone carrying this T cell receptor beta chain turned up a few times. In the original analysis: Reference gene primer amplification gave estimated nucleated cell counts. Measured with immunoSEQ multiplex PCR; TCRdb has only the in-frame clones, and not every one. The DNA was the basis for D and trimming; V, J and clone size are from that table. The data hold tens of thousands of clones, with 65% to 85% observed a single time. This sample stems from a study of blood T cell repertoires in COVID-19. Overall study: Acute and convalescent COVID-19 samples came from the United States, Italy and Spain. The analysed material was cDNA or gDNA that came from T cells, B-cell-depleted T cells, or PBMCs.

V shed 0 bases and J 8 bases; nucleotides not matched to a gene: 17. Germline-derived CDR1 and CDR2 are SGHTA and FQGNSA. The CDR3 spans 18 residues. Enrolment of Seattle patients took place during active infection, and they were followed longitudinally. Sequences were obtained from peripheral blood. The receptor was isolated from a man aged 65-85 years with COVID-19, enrolled during active disease. The gene calls are TRBV7-2 and TRBJ1-2; 8 bases line up with TRBD1. CDR3 bases: TGTGCCAGCAGCTTAGCGCCGGCAGGGGGCGCCTCAGGAGGAGGCTACACCTTC. Translating gives CASSLAPAGGASGGGYTF.